A single sample gave rise to the 24 T cell receptor beta chains below, sequenced in a study of early T cells in non-severe SARS-CoV-2 infection. TCRdb passed the 5' RACE reads through MiXCR, listing each CDR3 protein once. The data hold tens of thousands of distinct CDR3 sequences, with 12% observed a single time. Material: whole blood, obtained at baseline. Every receptor here comes from an adult who was a healthcare worker with PCR-confirmed SARS-CoV-2 infection or an uninfected control (not recorded which). The donor label of this sample is uncertain.

This clonotype was seen only a few times. This rearrangement joins TRBV6-1 to TRBJ2-7; 7 positions agree with TRBD1. The CDR3 covers 15 residues. Germline V lookup: CDR1 MNHNS, CDR2 SASEGT. The V and J ends lost 8 bases and 0 bases, in that order; junction bases with no gene match: 10. The CDR3: CASSKDRVSSYEQYV. CDR3 in DNA: TGTGCCAGCTCCAAAGACAGGGTGAGCTCCTACGAGCAGTACGTC.

The V gene is TRBV7-2, the J gene TRBJ2-3, with TRBD1 identical over 8 bases. The CDR3 covers 14 residues. CDR1 SGHTA and CDR2 FQGNSA come from the germline V gene. The V and J ends lost 3 bases and 4 bases, in that order; junction bases with no gene match: 3. For the CDR3, the DNA is TGTGCCAGCAGCTTCGACAGGGGACCAGATACGCAGTATTTT. Translation: CASSFDRGPDTQYF.

Within the sample, this clonotype is medium-sized. The chain carries TRBV29-1 and TRBJ2-2, with D hard to call. The CDR3 runs to 13 residues. The germline V gene has CDR1 SQVTM and CDR2 ANQGSEA. Trimming removed 4 bases from V and 5 bases from J, with 11 bases in between. The CDR3: CSVGGMGTGELFF. DNA for the CDR3: TGCAGCGTTGGGGGTATGGGGACCGGGGAGCTGTTTTTT.

V usage is TRBV6-6 and J usage is TRBJ1-6, with D perhaps matching TRBD1 (5 bases). Germline V gene sequence: CDR1 MNHNY, CDR2 SVGAGI (reference sequence). Trimming pared 6 bases from V and 15 bases from J, leaving 24 bases between. This CDR3 contains 15 residues. The CDR3 coding sequence is TGTGCCAGCAGCCCCCTGGGGGGTTGGGGAAATCTCCTCCACTTT. It translates to CASSPLGGWGNLLHF.

In this sample, this clonotype turned up a few times. The chain carries TRBV7-2 and TRBJ2-1; D call uncertain. This CDR3 has 13 residues. CDR1 is SGHTA, CDR2 FQGNSA, per germline. Between the trimmed V and J ends, which lost 5 bases and 9 bases, there was a span of 14 bases. The CDR3 reads CASSAVEESEQFF. CDR3 sequence (DNA): TGTGCCAGCAGCGCCGTCGAGGAAAGTGAGCAGTTCTTC.

The chain has TRBV7-2 and TRBJ1-1; D gene uncertain. The CDR3 loop spans 14 amino acids. V was clipped by 1 base and J by 4 bases, with 10 bases between them. Germline CDR1 is SGHTA and CDR2 is FQGNSA. CDR3 nucleotides: TGTGCCAGCAGCTTAGTGTTCCGTGCCACTGAAGCTTTCTTT. It codes for CASSLVFRATEAFF.

The chain couples TRBV6-5 to TRBJ2-7; TRBD1 is a possible D gene (6 bases). The CDR3 length is 13 residues. Looked up from germline, CDR1 is MNHEY and CDR2 is SVGAGI. Trimming stripped 6 bases from V and 6 bases from J, with 15 bases between. Here the CDR3 reads CASSRGRGGEQYV. CDR3 nucleotide sequence: TGTGCCAGCAGCCGAGGCAGGGGCGGCGAGCAGTACGTC.

The rearrangement uses TRBV3-2 and TRBJ2-3; TRBD2 is taken as the D call from the table, unchecked against the DNA. TRBV3-2 is shown as a pseudogene. The CDR3 is made up of 17 amino acids. This CDR3 reads CASSQGLAMGSTDTQYF. CDR3 bases: TGTGCCAGCAGCCAAGGACTAGCGATGGGTAGCACAGATACGCAGTATTTT.

This clonotype rates as medium-sized (0.01 to 0.1%). The CDR3 DNA follows: TGTGCCAGCAGTCCTGGACAGGGGGAGGGGAACACTGAAGCTTTCTTT. This codes for CASSPGQGEGNTEAFF. The V call is TRBV12-3 or TRBV12-4, the J call TRBJ1-1, with 10 nucleotides matching TRBD1. V lost 5 bases to trimming and J lost 1 base; unmatched junction nucleotides: 7. The CDR3 spans 16 residues.

This clonotype was found a few times. This chain connects TRBV5-1 to TRBJ2-3; D might be TRBD2 (5 bases). V dropped 1 base and J dropped 0 bases, with 12 bases sitting between them. Germline V lookup: CDR1 SGHRS, CDR2 YFSETQ. The CDR3 runs 16 residues. The CDR3 reads CASSLRLADSTDTQYF. In DNA, the CDR3 is TGCGCCAGCAGCTTGCGCCTAGCTGATAGCACAGATACGCAGTATTTT.

There are a few counts of this clonotype. The genes are TRBV7-3 and TRBJ2-6, with TRBD1 identical over 8 bases. V lost 4 bases, J lost 0 bases, and 5 bases stayed unmatched. Per the germline V gene, CDR1 is SGHTA and CDR2 is FQGTGA. The CDR3 consists of 17 residues. CDR3: CASSSTGVSSGANVLTF. DNA of the CDR3: TGTGCCAGCAGCTCGACAGGGGTTAGCTCTGGGGCCAACGTCCTGACTTTC.

There are many counts of this clonotype. V usage is TRBV12-3 or TRBV12-4 and J usage is TRBJ1-4; a possible D gene is TRBD1 (5 bases). Trimming shortened V by 5 bases and J by 7 bases, and 17 bases separated the two germline ends. The CDR3 runs to 15 residues. In DNA, the CDR3 is TGTGCCAGCAGTGAGGGGCCCGGGACCCCTGAAAAACTGTTTTTT. Protein: CASSEGPGTPEKLFF.

In this sample, this clonotype turned up many times. The chain recombines TRBV24-1 with TRBJ2-2, with a weak D call TRBD1 (6 bases). The V gene's germline CDR1 is KGHDR and CDR2 SFDVKD. There are 14 residues in the CDR3. V was pared by 3 bases and J by 6 bases, with 10 bases between. This CDR3 reads CATSDTGTPGELFF. The CDR3 bases are TGTGCCACCAGTGATACCGGGACACCCGGGGAGCTGTTTTTT.

This clonotype has just a few counts. This rearrangement joins TRBV5-8 to TRBJ1-2, with 7 bases lining up with TRBD1. Germline V gene sequence: CDR1 SGHTS, CDR2 YDEGEE. The J segment lost 1 base and the V segment lost 0 bases, leaving 6 bases of the junction unmatched. The CDR3 contains 16 residues. This chain's CDR3 is CASSLERGPLNYGYTF. As DNA, the CDR3 is TGTGCCAGCAGCTTGGAGAGGGGGCCCCTTAACTATGGCTACACCTTC.

The chain recombines TRBV7-6 with TRBJ2-3, with TRBD1 matching 9 bases. Losses at the gene ends were 3 bases for V and 6 bases for J; bases not matched to a gene: 4. The CDR3 sequence is 14 residues long. CDR1 SGHVS and CDR2 FNYEAQ come from the germline V gene. The CDR3 here is CASSFGTGRDTQYF. The CDR3, as DNA: TGTGCCAGCAGCTTCGGGACAGGGAGGGATACGCAGTATTTT.

The V gene is TRBV4-2, the J gene TRBJ2-7; D may be TRBD2 (6 bases). This CDR3 is 15 amino acids long. Trimming pared 0 bases from V and 4 bases from J, leaving 13 bases between. CDR1 is LGHNA and CDR2 is YNFKEQ in the germline V gene. The CDR3 spells CASSQDTGAGYEQYV. The CDR3 DNA sequence: TGTGCCAGCAGCCAAGATACCGGGGCGGGGTACGAGCAGTACGTC.

This clonotype was seen more than once but under ten times. This sequence joins TRBV12-3 or TRBV12-4 and TRBJ1-6, with 9 positions matching TRBD1. The length of the CDR3 is 14 residues. Trimming took 6 bases from V and 6 from J; bases not matched to a gene: 3. CDR3 sequence (DNA): TGTGCCAGCAGCGAACAGGGGGCTAATTCACCCCTCCACTTT. Translating it yields CASSEQGANSPLHF.

This clonotype was seen only a few times. DNA for the CDR3: TGTGCTAGTGGTTTATCCCCGGTGAACACTGAAGCTTTCTTT. Translating it yields CASGLSPVNTEAFF. The chain links TRBV12-5 to TRBJ1-1, with unresolved D. The CDR3 contains 14 residues. The V end was cut by 3 bases, the J end by 0 bases, with 8 bases between. CDR1 is LGHNT, CDR2 FRNRAP, per germline.

This clonotype was counted many times. The rearrangement joins TRBV27 to TRBJ2-3; perhaps TRBD2 as D (5 bases). This CDR3 has 15 amino acids. In germline, CDR1 is MNHEY, CDR2 SMNVEV (reference sequence). Trimming pared 8 bases from V and 0 bases from J, leaving 15 bases between. The CDR3 is CASSERAGSTDTQYF. The CDR3 DNA reads as TGTGCCAGCTCTGAGAGGGCGGGTAGCACAGATACGCAGTATTTT.

Only a few counts were recorded for this clonotype. This sequence joins TRBV6-1 and TRBJ1-2, with a tentative D call TRBD1 (6 bases). CDR1 and CDR2 from the germline V gene are MNHNS and SASEGT. The germline V and J ends were trimmed by 4 bases and 6 bases, with 12 bases remaining between them. The CDR3 sequence is 13 residues long. This CDR3 is CASSGRGADGYTF. The CDR3 DNA reads as TGTGCCAGCAGTGGTCGGGGGGCAGATGGCTACACCTTC.

At least ten counts were recorded for this clonotype. This chain uses TRBV7-3 with TRBJ2-2; unclear D gene. This CDR3 contains 12 residues. Germline CDR1 SGHTA, CDR2 FQGTGA. V lost 2 bases and J lost 3, with 1 base in between. CDR3 sequence (DNA): TGTGCCAGCAGCTTAGACACCGGGGAGCTGTTTTTT. Translating gives CASSLDTGELFF.

This clonotype was counted between two and nine times. The rearrangement links TRBV7-9 to TRBJ1-2; D is perhaps TRBD1 (6 bases). CDR1 is SEHNR, CDR2 FQNEAQ, per germline (reference sequence). This CDR3 region has 14 residues. V was pared by 1 base and J by 6 bases, with 12 bases between. For the CDR3, the DNA is TGTGCCAGCAGCTTAGAGCTCTACAGGGATGGCTACACCTTC. Its translation is CASSLELYRDGYTF. Supplemented by reference TRBV7-9 and TRBJ1-2, the full variable domain reads DTGVSQNPRHKITKRGQNVTFRCDPISEHNRLYWYRQTLGQGPEFLTYFQNEAQLEKSRLLSDRFSAERPKGSFSTLEIQRTEQGDSAMYLCASSLELYRDGYTFGSGTRLTVV.

The V gene is TRBV7-3, the J gene TRBJ2-1; 7 bases line up with TRBD2. From germline, CDR1 is SGHTA and CDR2 FQGTGA. J gave up 2 bases and V 4 bases, and 5 bases lay outside the gene matches. The CDR3 covers 15 residues. The CDR3 bases are TGTGCCAGCAGCTACTCCGGGACTACCTACAATGAGCAGTTCTTC. Its protein is CASSYSGTTYNEQFF.

CDR3 in amino acids: CASSFGQEETQYF. In DNA, the CDR3 is TGTGCCAGCAGCTTTGGGCAAGAAGAGACCCAGTACTTC. This sequence joins TRBV11-2 and TRBJ2-5; no definite D call. Germline CDR1 SGHAT, CDR2 FQNNGV. The length of the CDR3 is 13 residues. Between the trimmed V and J ends, which lost 3 bases and 3 bases, there was a span of 8 bases.